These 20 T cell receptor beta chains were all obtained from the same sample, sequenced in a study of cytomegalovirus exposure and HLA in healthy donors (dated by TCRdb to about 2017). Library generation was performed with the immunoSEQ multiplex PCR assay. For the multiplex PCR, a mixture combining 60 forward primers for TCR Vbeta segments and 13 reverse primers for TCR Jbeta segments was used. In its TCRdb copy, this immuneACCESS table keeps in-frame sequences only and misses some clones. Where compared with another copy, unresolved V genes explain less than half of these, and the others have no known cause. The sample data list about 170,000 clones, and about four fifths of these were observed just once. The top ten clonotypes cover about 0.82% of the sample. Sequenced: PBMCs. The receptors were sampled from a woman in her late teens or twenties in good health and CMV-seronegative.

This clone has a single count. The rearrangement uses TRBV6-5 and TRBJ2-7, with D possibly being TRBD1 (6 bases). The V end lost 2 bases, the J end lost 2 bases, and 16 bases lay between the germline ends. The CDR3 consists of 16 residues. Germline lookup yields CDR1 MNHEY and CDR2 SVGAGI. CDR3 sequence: CASSYGGSSRAYEQYF. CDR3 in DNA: TGTGCCAGCAGTTACGGGGGCAGCAGTAGGGCCTACGAGCAGTACTTC.

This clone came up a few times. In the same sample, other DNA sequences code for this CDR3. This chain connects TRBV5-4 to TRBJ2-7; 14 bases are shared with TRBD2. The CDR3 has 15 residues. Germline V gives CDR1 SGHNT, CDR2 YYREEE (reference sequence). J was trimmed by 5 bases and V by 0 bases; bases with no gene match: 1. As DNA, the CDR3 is TGTGCCAGCAGCTTGGGACTAGCGGGGGGGGACGAGCAGTACTTC. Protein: CASSLGLAGGDEQYF.

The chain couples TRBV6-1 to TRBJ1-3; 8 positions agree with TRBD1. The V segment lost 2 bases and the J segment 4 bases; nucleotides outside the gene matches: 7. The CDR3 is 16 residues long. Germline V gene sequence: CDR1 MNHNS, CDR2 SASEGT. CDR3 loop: CASSETTGGYGNTIYF. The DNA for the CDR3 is TGTGCCAGCAGTGAAACAACAGGGGGGTACGGAAACACCATATATTTT.

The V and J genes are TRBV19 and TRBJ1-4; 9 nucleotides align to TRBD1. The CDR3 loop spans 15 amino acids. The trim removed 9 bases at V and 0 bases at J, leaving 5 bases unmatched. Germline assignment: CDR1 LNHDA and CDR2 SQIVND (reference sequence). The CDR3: CASWDRAATNEKLFF. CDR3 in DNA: TGTGCCAGCTGGGACAGGGCCGCAACTAATGAAAAACTGTTTTTT.

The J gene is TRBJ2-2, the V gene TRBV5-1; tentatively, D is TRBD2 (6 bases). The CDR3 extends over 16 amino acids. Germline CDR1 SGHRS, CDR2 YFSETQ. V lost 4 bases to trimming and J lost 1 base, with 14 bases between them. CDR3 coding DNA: TGCGCCAGCAGCCCGGATGGAGGGAGGAACACCGGGGAGCTGTTTTTT. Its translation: CASSPDGGRNTGELFF.

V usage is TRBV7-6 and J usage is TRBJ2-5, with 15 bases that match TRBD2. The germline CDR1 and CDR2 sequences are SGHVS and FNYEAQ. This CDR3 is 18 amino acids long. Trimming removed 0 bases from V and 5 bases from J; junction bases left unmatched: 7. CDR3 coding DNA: TGTGCCAGCAGCTTAGCGATTTGGACTAGCGGGAGGGCCGAGACCCAGTACTTC. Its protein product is CASSLAIWTSGRAETQYF.

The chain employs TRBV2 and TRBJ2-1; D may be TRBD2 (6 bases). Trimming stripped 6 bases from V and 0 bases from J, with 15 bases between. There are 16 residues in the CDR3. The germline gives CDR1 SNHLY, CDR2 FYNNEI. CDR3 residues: CASSTAGTTSYNEQFF. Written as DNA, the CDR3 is TGTGCCAGCAGCACGGCGGGAACCACCTCCTACAATGAGCAGTTCTTC.

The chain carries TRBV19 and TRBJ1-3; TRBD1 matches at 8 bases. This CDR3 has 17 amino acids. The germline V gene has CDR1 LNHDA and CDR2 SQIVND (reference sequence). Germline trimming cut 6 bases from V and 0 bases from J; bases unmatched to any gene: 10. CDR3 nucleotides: TGTGCCAGTAGACCCGAGGACAGGGCCTACTCTGGAAACACCATATATTTT. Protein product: CASRPEDRAYSGNTIYF.

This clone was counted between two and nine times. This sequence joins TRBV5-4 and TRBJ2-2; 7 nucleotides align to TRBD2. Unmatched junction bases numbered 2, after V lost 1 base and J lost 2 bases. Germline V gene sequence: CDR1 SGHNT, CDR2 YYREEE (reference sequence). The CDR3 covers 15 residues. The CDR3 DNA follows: TGTGCCAGCAGCTTGACTAGCGTTAACACCGGGGAGCTGTTTTTT. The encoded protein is CASSLTSVNTGELFF.

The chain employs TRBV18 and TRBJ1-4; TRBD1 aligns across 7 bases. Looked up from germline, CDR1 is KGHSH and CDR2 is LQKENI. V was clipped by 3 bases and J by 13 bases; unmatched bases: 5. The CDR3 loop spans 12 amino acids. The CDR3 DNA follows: TGTGCCAGCTCACCCGACAGGGAGAGACTGTTTTTT. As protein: CASSPDRERLFF. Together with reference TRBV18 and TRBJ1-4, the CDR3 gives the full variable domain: NAGVMQNPRHLVRRRGQEARLRCSPMKGHSHVYWYRQLPEEGLKFMVYLQKENIIDESGMPKERFSAEFPKEGPSILRIQQVVRGDSAAYFCASSPDRERLFFGSGTQLSVL.

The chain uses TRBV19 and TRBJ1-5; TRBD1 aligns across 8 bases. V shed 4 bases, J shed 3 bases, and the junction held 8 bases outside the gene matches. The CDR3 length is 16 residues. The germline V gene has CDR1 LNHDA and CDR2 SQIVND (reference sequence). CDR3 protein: CASSRPGQVINQPQHF. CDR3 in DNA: TGTGCCAGTAGTAGACCGGGACAGGTCATCAATCAGCCCCAGCATTTT.

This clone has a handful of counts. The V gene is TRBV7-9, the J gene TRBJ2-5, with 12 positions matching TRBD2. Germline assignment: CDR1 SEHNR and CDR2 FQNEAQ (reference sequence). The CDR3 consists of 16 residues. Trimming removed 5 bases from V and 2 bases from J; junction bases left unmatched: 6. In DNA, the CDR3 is TGTGCCAGCAGCCCCTGGACTAGCGGGACACAAGAGACCCAGTACTTC. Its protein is CASSPWTSGTQETQYF.

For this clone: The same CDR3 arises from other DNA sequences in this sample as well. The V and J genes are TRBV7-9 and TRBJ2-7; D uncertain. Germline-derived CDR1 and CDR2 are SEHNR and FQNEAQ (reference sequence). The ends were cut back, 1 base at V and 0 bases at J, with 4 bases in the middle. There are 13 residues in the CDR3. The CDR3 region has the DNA TGTGCCAGCAGCTTAGTTAGCTCCTACGAGCAGTACTTC. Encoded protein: CASSLVSSYEQYF. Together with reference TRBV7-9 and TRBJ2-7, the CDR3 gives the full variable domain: DTGVSQNPRHKITKRGQNVTFRCDPISEHNRLYWYRQTLGQGPEFLTYFQNEAQLEKSRLLSDRFSAERPKGSFSTLEIQRTEQGDSAMYLCASSLVSSYEQYFGPGTRLTVT.

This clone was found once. Written as DNA, the CDR3 is TGTGCCAGTAGTAACCGGGGGAATGAGTTAAATGAGCAGTTCTTC. Translation gives CASSNRGNELNEQFF. The chain uses TRBV19 and TRBJ2-1; D perhaps matches TRBD2 (6 bases). CDR3 length: 15 residues. V was cut by 4 bases and J by 7 bases, with 17 bases left in between. The germline V gene has CDR1 LNHDA and CDR2 SQIVND (reference sequence).

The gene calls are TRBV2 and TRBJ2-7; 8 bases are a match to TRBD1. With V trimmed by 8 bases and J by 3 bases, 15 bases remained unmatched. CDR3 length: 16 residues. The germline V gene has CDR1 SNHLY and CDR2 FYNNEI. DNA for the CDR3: TGTGCCAGCCAACAAGGACAGGGCCTAGAGGTCTACGAGCAGTACTTC. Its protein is CASQQGQGLEVYEQYF. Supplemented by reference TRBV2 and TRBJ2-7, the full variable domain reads EPEVTQTPSHQVTQMGQEVILRCVPISNHLYFYWYRQILGQKVEFLVSFYNNEISEKSEIFDDQFSVERPDGSNFTLKIRSTKLEDSAMYFCASQQGQGLEVYEQYFGPGTRLTVT.

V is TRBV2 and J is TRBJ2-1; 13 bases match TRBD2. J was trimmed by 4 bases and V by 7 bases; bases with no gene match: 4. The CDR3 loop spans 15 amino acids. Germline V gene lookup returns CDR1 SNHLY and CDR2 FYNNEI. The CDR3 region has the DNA TGTGCCAGCAATCTACTAGCGGGAGGGTACAATGAGCAGTTCTTC. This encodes CASNLLAGGYNEQFF.

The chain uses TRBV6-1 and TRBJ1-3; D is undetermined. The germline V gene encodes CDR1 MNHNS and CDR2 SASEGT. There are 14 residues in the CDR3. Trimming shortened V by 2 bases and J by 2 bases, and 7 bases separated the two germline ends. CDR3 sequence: CASSESQAGNTIYF. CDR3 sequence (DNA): TGTGCCAGCAGTGAAAGCCAGGCTGGAAACACCATATATTTT.

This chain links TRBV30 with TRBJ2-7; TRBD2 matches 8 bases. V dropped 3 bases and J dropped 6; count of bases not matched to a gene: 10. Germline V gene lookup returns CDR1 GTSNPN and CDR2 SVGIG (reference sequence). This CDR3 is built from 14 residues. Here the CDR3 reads CAWSLTAGVSEQYF. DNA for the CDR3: TGTGCCTGGAGCCTGACAGCGGGAGTCTCCGAGCAGTACTTC.

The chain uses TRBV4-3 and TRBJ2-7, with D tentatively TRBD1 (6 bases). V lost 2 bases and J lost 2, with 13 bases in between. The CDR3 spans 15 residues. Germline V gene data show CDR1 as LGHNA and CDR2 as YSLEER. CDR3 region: CASSQSADRTYEQYF. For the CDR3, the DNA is TGCGCCAGCAGCCAATCTGCGGACAGAACCTACGAGCAGTACTTC.

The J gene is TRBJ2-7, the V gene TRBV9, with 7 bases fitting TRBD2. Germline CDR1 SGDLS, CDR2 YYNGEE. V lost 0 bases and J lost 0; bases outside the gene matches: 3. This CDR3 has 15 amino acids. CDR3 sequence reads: CASSVGQRGSYEQYF. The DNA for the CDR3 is TGTGCCAGCAGCGTAGGGCAGCGGGGCTCCTACGAGCAGTACTTC.